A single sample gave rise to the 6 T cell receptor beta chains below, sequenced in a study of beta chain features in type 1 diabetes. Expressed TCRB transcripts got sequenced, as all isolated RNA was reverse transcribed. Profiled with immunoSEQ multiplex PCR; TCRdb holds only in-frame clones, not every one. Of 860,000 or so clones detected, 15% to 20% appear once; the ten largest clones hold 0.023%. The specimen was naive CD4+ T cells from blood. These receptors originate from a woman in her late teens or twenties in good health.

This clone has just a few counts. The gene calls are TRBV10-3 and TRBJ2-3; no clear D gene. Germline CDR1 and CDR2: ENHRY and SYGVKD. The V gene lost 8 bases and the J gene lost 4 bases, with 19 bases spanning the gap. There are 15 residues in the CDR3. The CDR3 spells CAIAVSRVRPDTQYF. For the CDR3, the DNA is TGTGCCATCGCTGTGTCTAGAGTTCGTCCAGATACGCAGTATTTT.

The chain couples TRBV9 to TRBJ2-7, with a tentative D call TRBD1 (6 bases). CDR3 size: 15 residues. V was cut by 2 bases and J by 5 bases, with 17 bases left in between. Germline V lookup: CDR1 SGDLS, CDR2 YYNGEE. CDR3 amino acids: CASSVGAGTYNEQYF. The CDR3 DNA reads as TGTGCCAGCAGCGTGGGGGCCGGGACATATAACGAGCAGTACTTC. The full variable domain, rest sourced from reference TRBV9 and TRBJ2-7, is DSGVTQTPKHLITATGQRVTLRCSPRSGDLSVYWYQQSLDQGLQFLIQYYNGEERAKGNILERFSAQQFPDLHSELNLSSLELGDSALYFCASSVGAGTYNEQYFGPGTRLTVT.

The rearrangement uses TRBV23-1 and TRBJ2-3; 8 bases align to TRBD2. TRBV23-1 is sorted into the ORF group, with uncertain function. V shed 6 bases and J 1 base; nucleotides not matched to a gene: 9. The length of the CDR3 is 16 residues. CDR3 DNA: TGCGCCAGCAGCCGACACCGGACTAGCTGCACAGATACGCAGTATTTT. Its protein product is CASSRHRTSCTDTQYF.

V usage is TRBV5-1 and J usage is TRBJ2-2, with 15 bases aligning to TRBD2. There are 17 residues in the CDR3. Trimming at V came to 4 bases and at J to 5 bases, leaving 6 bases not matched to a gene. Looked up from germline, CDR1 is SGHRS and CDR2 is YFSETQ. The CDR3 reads CASSRTSGRADTGELFF. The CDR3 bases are TGCGCCAGCAGCAGGACTAGCGGGAGGGCAGATACCGGGGAGCTGTTTTTT.

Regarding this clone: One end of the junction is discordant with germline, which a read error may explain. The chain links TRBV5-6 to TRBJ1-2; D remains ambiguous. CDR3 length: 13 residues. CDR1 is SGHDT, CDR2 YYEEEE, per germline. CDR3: CASSPSPRDELHF. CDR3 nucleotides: TGTGCCAGCAGCCCTTCCCCCCGGGATGAGCTTCACTTC.

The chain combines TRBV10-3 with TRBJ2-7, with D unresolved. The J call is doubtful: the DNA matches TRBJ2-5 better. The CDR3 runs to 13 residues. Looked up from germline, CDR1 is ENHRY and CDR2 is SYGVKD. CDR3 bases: TGTGCCATCAGTAGTAGGAGTGGAGAGACCCAGTACTTC. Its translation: CAISSRSGETQYF.